This TCR beta chain was profiled in a study of T-cell memory formation after mild COVID-19. TCRdb called the 5' RACE reads again in MiXCR, with one record for every CDR3 protein. The sample lists roughly 610,000 distinct CDR3 sequences; 15% to 20% were seen once. This clonotype showed up just a few times. This CDR3 has 19 amino acids. Germline V CDR1 and CDR2: SEHNR, FQNEAQ (reference sequence). V lost 3 bases to trimming and J lost 6 bases; unmatched junction nucleotides: 18. J is TRBJ2-1 and V is TRBV7-9; 9 nucleotides align to TRBD1. The sequencing input was PBMCs or a T cell subset sorted from them (not recorded which). The receptor comes from an adult woman who had mild COVID-19 (a few samples of this study predate the infection). Cell type and time point are not known. The CDR3 DNA reads TGTGCCAGCAGCTTGCCGAGGGAGGGACCGGGACAGGGCCTCAATGAGCAGTTCTTC. Its translation: CASSLPREGPGQGLNEQFF. The variable domain in full, with the rest retrieved from reference TRBV7-9 and TRBJ2-1, is DTGVSQNPRHKITKRGQNVTFRCDPISEHNRLYWYRQTLGQGPEFLTYFQNEAQLEKSRLLSDRFSAERPKGSFSTLEIQRTEQGDSAMYLCASSLPREGPGQGLNEQFFGPGTRLTVL.